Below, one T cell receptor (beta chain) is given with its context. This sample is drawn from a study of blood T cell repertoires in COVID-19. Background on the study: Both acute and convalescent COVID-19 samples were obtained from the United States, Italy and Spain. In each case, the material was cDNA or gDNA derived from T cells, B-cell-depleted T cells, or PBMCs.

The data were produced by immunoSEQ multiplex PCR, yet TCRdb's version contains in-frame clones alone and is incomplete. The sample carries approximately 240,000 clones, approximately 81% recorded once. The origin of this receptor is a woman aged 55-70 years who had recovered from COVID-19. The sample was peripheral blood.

The DNA of the CDR3 is TGTGCCAGTAGTATAGTACTAAACACTGAAGCTTTCTTT. Translated, it gives CASSIVLNTEAFF. This sequence joins TRBV19 and TRBJ1-1; D not resolved. Trimming left V 1 base short and J 2 bases short, with 5 bases between. Germline lookup yields CDR1 LNHDA and CDR2 SQIVND (reference sequence). The CDR3 extends over 13 amino acids.